This T cell receptor (beta chain) was retrieved from a study of blood T cell repertoires in COVID-19. Study-wide background: Some COVID-19 samples were acute and others convalescent; all came from the United States, Italy and Spain. PBMCs, B-cell-depleted T cells, or T cells provided the cDNA or gDNA that made up the material.

This CDR3 has 13 residues. With 4 bases clipped from V and 6 bases from J, the junction kept 2 bases outside the gene matches. The V gene's germline CDR1 is LGHNA and CDR2 YSLEER. Under the authors' procedure: Amplification of reference gene primers was used by the study to estimate nucleated cell counts. TCRdb's table, derived via immunoSEQ multiplex PCR, lists solely in-frame clones and lacks some. V and J calls and clone size come straight from that table; D and trimming were deduced from the DNA. The sample yields about 85,000 clones, about 92% seen once. This sequence originates from a man over 45 with acute or convalescent COVID-19. Material: peripheral blood. The chain carries TRBV4-3 and TRBJ1-2; the match to TRBD1 covers 10 bases. CDR3 amino acids: CASSPGQGNGYTF. The DNA of the CDR3 is TGCGCCAGCAGCCCGGGACAGGGGAATGGCTACACCTTC.